Sequencing of this T cell receptor beta chain was carried out in a study of T cells after yellow fever vaccination. With V trimmed by 4 bases and J by 4 bases, 9 bases remained unmatched. CDR3 length equals 15 residues. Germline loops: CDR1 SGHRS, CDR2 YFSETQ. TCRdb re-called the 5' RACE reads through MiXCR, storing one row per CDR3 protein. This table has about 340,000 distinct CDR3 sequences, approximately 3.9% appearing once. Concerning this clonotype itself: What it binds is unknown.

Study-wide findings and caveats: Clonotypes shared by both compartments, CD4 and CD8, made up a small share.

This material consisted of PBMCs, taken 5 days after the yellow fever booster vaccination. The chain couples TRBV5-1 to TRBJ1-1, with 8 bases matching TRBD1. This TCR derives from a man younger than 35 who received the YFV17D yellow fever vaccine. The CDR3 coding sequence is TGCGCCAGCAGCGCACCATGGACAGGGACCACTGAAGCTTTCTTT. This encodes CASSAPWTGTTEAFF. Looking up the rest from reference TRBV5-1 and TRBJ1-1 gives the full variable domain: KAGVTQTPRYLIKTRGQQVTLSCSPISGHRSVSWYQQTPGQGLQFLFEYFSETQRNKGNFPGRFSGRQFSNSRSEMNVSTLELGDSALYLCASSAPWTGTTEAFFGQGTRLTVV.